These T cell receptor beta chains were read from a single sample in a study of shared clonotypes between healthy human individuals. Sequenced by immunoSEQ multiplex PCR; TCRdb stores in-frame clones only, minus some. The table has hundreds of thousands of clones, 90% to 95% seen once. The sequencing input was naive CD8+ T cells sorted from blood. Receptors originate from a woman aged 25 to 39 in good health. The CDR3 runs from the conserved cysteine through the conserved F or W.

J: TRBJ1-2; V: TRBV27; CDR3: CASNPGLGSGYTF
J: TRBJ2-1; V: TRBV19; CDR3: CASSIFAGEVSYNEQFF
J: TRBJ2-1; V: TRBV27; CDR3: CASRQGGLGLNEQFF
J: TRBJ1-1; V: TRBV5-1; CDR3: CASSLGAGRANTEAFF
J: TRBJ1-1; V: TRBV5-8; CDR3: CASSLARRTGITEAFF
J: TRBJ2-5; V: TRBV7-3; CDR3: CASSPQGDVRETQYF
J: TRBJ1-1; V: TRBV30; CDR3: CAWSVLLNTEAFF
J: TRBJ2-3; V: TRBV28; CDR3: CASSSPLAGDTDTQYF
J: TRBJ2-2; V: TRBV7-9; CDR3: CASSFQEGVAGDRTGELFF
J: TRBJ2-1; V: TRBV28; CDR3: CASRPPWGADNEQFF
J: TRBJ2-3; V: TRBV27; CDR3: CASSLRSATDTQYF
J: TRBJ1-4; V: TRBV9; CDR3: CASSRGVSTNEKLFF